This record looks at one TCR beta chain sequence and its context. The target antigen is unknown. The record originates from a study of cytomegalovirus exposure and HLA in healthy donors. Germline V gene data show CDR1 as LGHNA and CDR2 as YNFKEQ. This CDR3 has 15 residues. The V segment lost 0 bases and the J segment 4 bases; nucleotides outside the gene matches: 4. Study-wide results and limits: Immune exposure information comprised only CMV serostatus. Near-uniform donor sequencing depth was presumed by presence/absence analyses.

PCR used 60 Vbeta primers and 13 Jbeta primers. The repertoire was sequenced with immunoSEQ multiplex PCR; TCRdb's copy has only in-frame clones and lacks some. The repertoire has roughly 200,000 clones, approximately 85% of them found once; the top ten carry less than 2.5%. The J gene is TRBJ1-2, the V gene TRBV4-2, with 8 bases matching TRBD1. The TCR originated in a woman in her forties or fifties in good health and CMV-seronegative. The sequenced sample was PBMCs. The CDR3 sequence is CASSQDWGTGYGYTF. CDR3 DNA: TGTGCCAGCAGCCAAGATTGGGGGACAGGCTATGGCTACACCTTC.